This T cell receptor (beta chain) was recovered during a study of cytomegalovirus exposure and HLA in healthy donors. Study as a whole: Roughly 179 million T cells yielded 117 million unique TCR beta sequences, as an earlier analysis found. Among around 400 genotyped donors, approximately 80% fell in the Caucasian-associated ancestry cluster. Findings and limits, study-wide: In a later analysis, across HLA loci, associated TCR counts were highest for DRB1, lowest for HLA-C. Earlier results showed most TCR beta V segments being productive about 87% or about 30% of the time.

In this sample, this clone turned up once. The antigen remains unidentified. The same CDR3 also results from other DNA sequences found in this sample. It was with 60 Vbeta and 13 Jbeta primers that the PCR ran. The data were produced by immunoSEQ multiplex PCR, yet TCRdb's version contains in-frame clones alone and is incomplete. The sample contains 150,000 to 200,000 clones, about 76% of which appear only once. Germline V gene data show CDR1 as PRHDT and CDR2 as FYEKMQ (reference sequence). The CDR3 spans 17 residues. The V gene end was trimmed by 5 bases and the J gene end by 8 bases; junction bases not matched to a gene: 15.

The chain combines TRBV13 with TRBJ2-4, with 10 bases identical to TRBD2. Sequencing input: PBMCs. The source is a female donor in good health and CMV-seronegative. For the CDR3, the DNA is TGTGCCAGCAGCCCCTCGGGACTAGCGCCGAGAGAACACATTCAGTACTTC. It is translated as CASSPSGLAPREHIQYF.